The clone carrying this T cell receptor beta chain was counted at least ten times. The antigen remains undetermined. The data were obtained in a study of T cells in Graves' hyperthyroidism and ophthalmopathy. The study's findings and limits: The model's output predicted ophthalmopathy at a median of around 7 months prior to onset.

In germline, CDR1 is SGHAT, CDR2 FQNNGV. This CDR3 has 13 amino acids. The V end lost 6 bases, the J end lost 2 bases, and 9 bases lay between the germline ends. This sample holds PBMCs from approximately 10 ml fresh peripheral blood. Authors of the study amplified TCR beta CDR3 regions from RNA transcripts. A set of HTBI primers served as the primers for a first-round RT-PCR of the TCR CDR3. MiXCR, applied by TCRdb to the multiplex PCR reads, yields one record per CDR3 protein. The sample contains fewer than 400,000 distinct CDR3 sequences, around 15% of which appear only once. The sequencing input was blood. This sequence originates from a man aged 50 to 60 with Graves' ophthalmopathy. The J gene is TRBJ2-3, the V gene TRBV11-2; D is undetermined. The CDR3 here is CASRRSNTDTQYF. The CDR3 DNA is TGTGCCAGCAGACGCTCTAACACAGATACGCAGTATTTT.